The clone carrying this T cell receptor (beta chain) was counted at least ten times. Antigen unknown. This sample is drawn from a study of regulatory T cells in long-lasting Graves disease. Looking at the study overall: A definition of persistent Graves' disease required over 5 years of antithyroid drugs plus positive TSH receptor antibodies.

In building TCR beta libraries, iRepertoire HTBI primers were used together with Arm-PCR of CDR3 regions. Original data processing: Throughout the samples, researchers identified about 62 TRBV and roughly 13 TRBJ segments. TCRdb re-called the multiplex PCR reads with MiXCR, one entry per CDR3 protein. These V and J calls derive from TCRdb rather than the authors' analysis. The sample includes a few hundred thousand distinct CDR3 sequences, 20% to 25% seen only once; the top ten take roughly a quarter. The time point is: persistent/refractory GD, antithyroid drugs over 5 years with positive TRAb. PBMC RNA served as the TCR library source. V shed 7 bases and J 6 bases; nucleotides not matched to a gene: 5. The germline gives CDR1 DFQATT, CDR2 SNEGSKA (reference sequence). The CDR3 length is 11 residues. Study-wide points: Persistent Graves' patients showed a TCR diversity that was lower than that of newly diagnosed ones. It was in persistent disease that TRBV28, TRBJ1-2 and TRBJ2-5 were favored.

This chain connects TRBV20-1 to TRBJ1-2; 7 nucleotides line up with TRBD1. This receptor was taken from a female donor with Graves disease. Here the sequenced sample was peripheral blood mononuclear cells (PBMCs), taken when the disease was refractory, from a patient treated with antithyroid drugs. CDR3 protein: CSVDRENGYTF. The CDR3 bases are TGCAGTGTAGACAGGGAGAATGGCTACACCTTC.